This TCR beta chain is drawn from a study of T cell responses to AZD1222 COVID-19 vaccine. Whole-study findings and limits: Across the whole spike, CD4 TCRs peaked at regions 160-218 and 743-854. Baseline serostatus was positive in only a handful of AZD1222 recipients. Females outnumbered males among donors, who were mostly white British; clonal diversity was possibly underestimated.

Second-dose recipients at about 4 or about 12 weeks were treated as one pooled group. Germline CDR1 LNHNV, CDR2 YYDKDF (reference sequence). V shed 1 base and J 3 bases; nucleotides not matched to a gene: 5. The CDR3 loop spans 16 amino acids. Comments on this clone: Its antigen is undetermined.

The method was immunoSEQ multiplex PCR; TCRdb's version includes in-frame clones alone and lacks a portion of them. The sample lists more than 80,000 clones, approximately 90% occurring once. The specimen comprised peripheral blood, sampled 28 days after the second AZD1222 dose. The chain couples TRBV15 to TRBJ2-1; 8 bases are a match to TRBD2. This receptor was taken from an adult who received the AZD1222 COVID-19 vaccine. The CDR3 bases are TGTGCCACCAGCAGAGGGAGGCGGGGGGACTACAATGAGCAGTTCTTC. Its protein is CATSRGRRGDYNEQFF.